This TCR beta chain came from a study of sequential checkpoint blockade in melanoma. About the study: TCRβ was sequenced from DNA of some 97 pretreatment tumors.

V gave up 0 bases and J gave up 8 bases, with 13 bases separating them. Germline CDR1 is GTSNPN and CDR2 is SVGIG (reference sequence). The CDR3 runs to 14 residues. The table came from immunoSEQ multiplex PCR; TCRdb's copy has only in-frame clones and leaves some out. The table has under 7,500 clones, 22% seen once; the top ten hold over 8.5%. The treatment was: randomized to nivolumab then ipilimumab (arm A) or the reverse (arm B). This chain uses TRBV30 with TRBJ1-4; weak D call: TRBD1 (5 bases). This sequence originates from a human donor with melanoma. This specimen was tumor tissue (inferred from file names), taken from a patient given nivolumab and ipilimumab in sequence. The CDR3 loop is CAWSVTGGEEKLFF. CDR3 nucleotides: TGTGCCTGGAGTGTAACGGGGGGGGAGGAAAAACTGTTTTTT.